Below, one TCR beta chain is given with its context. The method was immunoSEQ multiplex PCR; TCRdb's version includes in-frame clones alone and lacks a portion of them. The sample has approximately 280,000 clones; 85% to 90% are singletons. The data were obtained in a study of blood T cell repertoires in COVID-19. Turning to the study itself: Samples came from the United States, Italy and Spain, spanning acute and convalescent COVID-19.

Trimming took 3 bases from V and 8 from J, leaving 13 bases between them. This CDR3 is built from 13 residues. The germline V gene encodes CDR1 KGHSH and CDR2 LQKENI. The participants were between about 18 and 100 years old and came from about two dozen US areas. The V gene is TRBV18, the J gene TRBJ1-2; tentatively, D is TRBD1 (5 bases). Sequencing was carried out using PBMCs or T cells enriched from blood (not recorded which). This TCR was recovered from a woman in her sixties who had recovered from COVID-19. CDR3: CASSPRGIGGYTF. The CDR3 nucleotides are TGTGCCAGCTCACCCCGGGGGATTGGGGGCTACACCTTC.